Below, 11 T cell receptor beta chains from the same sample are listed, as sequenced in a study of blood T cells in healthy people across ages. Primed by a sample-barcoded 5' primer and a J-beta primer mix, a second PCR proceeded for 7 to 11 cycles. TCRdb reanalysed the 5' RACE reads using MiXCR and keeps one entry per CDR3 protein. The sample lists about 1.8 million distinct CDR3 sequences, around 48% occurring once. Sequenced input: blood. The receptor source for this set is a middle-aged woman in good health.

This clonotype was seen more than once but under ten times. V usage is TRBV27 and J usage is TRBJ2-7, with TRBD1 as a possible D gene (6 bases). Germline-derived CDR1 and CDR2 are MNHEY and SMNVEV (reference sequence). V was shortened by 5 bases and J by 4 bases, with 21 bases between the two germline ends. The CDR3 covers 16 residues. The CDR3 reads CASSPTPGQSIYEQYF. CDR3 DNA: TGTGCCAGCAGTCCGACCCCAGGACAGTCCATATACGAGCAGTACTTC.

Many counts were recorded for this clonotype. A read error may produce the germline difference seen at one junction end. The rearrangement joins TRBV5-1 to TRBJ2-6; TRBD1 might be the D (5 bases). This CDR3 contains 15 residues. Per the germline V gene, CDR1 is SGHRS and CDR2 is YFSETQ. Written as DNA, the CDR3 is TGTGCCAGCAGTTTAGGGGTCTCTGGGGCCAACGTCCTGACTTTC. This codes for CASSLGVSGANVLTF.

CDR3 bases: TGTGCCAGCAGTTTTGGGGACCCCGCGGACATTCAGTACTTC. Translating it yields CASSFGDPADIQYF. The chain uses TRBV6-6 and TRBJ2-4; D could derive from TRBD1 or TRBD2 (5 bases each). The length of the CDR3 is 14 residues. Germline lookup yields CDR1 MNHNY and CDR2 SVGAGI (reference sequence). Deletions cut 4 bases from V and 8 bases from J, with 15 bases between.

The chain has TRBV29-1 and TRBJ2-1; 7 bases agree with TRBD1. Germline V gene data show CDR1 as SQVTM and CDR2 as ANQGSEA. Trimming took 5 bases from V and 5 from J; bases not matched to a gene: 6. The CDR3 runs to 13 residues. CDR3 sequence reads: CSVSDRSDNEQFF. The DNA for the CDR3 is TGCAGCGTTTCGGACAGGAGTGACAATGAGCAGTTCTTC.

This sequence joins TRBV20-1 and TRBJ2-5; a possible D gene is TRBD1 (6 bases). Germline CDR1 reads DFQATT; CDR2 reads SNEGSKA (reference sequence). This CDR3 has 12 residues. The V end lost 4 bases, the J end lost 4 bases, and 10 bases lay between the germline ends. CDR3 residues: CSAIRGRETQYF. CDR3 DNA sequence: TGCAGTGCTATCAGGGGACGAGAGACCCAGTACTTC.

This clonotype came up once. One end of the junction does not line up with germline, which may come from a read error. Here the CDR3 DNA reads TGTGCCAGCAGCTCAGGGGGTTATGGCTGCACCTTC. Translation: CASSSGGYGCTF. V is TRBV5-6 and J is TRBJ1-2; 7 bases match TRBD1. The CDR3 loop spans 12 amino acids. The V gene's germline CDR1 is SGHDT and CDR2 YYEEEE.

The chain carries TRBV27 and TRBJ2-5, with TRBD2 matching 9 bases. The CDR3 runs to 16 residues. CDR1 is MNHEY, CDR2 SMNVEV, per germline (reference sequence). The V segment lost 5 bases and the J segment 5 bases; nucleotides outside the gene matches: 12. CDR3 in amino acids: CASSLPAGGLLETQYF. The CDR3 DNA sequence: TGTGCCAGCAGTCTACCAGCGGGGGGCCTCTTGGAGACCCAGTACTTC.

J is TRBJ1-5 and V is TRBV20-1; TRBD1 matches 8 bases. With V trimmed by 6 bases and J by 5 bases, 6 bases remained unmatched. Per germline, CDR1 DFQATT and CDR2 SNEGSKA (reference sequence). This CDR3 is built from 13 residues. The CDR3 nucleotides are TGCAGTGCCCACGGACAGGGAGATCAGCCCCAGCATTTT. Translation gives CSAHGQGDQPQHF.

The CDR3 loop reads CSARDPVGGSSYEQYF. In DNA form, the CDR3 reads TGCAGTGCTAGAGATCCTGTCGGGGGGAGCTCCTACGAGCAGTACTTC. The chain employs TRBV20-1 and TRBJ2-7; 7 bases match TRBD2. Germline CDR1 reads DFQATT; CDR2 reads SNEGSKA (reference sequence). Germline trimming cut 0 bases from V and 0 bases from J; bases unmatched to any gene: 8. CDR3 size: 16 residues.

CDR3 region: CSALRDRRNYGYTF. DNA for the CDR3: TGCAGTGCTTTACGGGACAGGCGGAACTATGGCTACACCTTC. This chain joins TRBV20-1 and TRBJ1-2; 8 nucleotides match TRBD1. V trimming: 5 bases; J trimming: 2 bases; junction bases outside the gene matches: 7. The germline CDR1 and CDR2 sequences are DFQATT and SNEGSKA (reference sequence). This CDR3 is built from 14 residues.

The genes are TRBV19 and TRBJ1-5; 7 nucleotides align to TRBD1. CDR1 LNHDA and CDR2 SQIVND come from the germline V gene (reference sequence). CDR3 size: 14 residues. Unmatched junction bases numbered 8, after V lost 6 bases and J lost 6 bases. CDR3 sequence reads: CASRPGGQIQPQHF. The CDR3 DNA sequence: TGTGCCAGTAGGCCCGGGGGACAGATTCAGCCCCAGCATTTT.